The clone carrying this T cell receptor beta chain has just one count. Only in-frame clones appear in the TCRdb table, and some are missing; sequencing was by immunoSEQ multiplex PCR. The table shows over 120,000 clones, with about 85% occurring only once. This specimen belongs to a study of blood T cell repertoires in COVID-19. Study-level information: COVID-19 samples collected from the United States, Italy and Spain covered acute and convalescent phases.

The CDR3 length is 15 residues. CDR1 is MGHDK and CDR2 is SYGVNS in the germline V gene. Trimming removed 1 base from V and 4 bases from J, with 11 bases in between. V and J are TRBV25-1 and TRBJ1-5, with D possibly matching TRBD1 (6 bases). The specimen was peripheral blood. This sequence was found in a human donor with acute or convalescent COVID-19. The donor label of this sample is uncertain. CDR3 sequence reads: CASSESAGANQPQHF. The CDR3 nucleotides read TGTGCCAGCAGTGAATCGGCGGGGGCTAATCAGCCCCAGCATTTT.